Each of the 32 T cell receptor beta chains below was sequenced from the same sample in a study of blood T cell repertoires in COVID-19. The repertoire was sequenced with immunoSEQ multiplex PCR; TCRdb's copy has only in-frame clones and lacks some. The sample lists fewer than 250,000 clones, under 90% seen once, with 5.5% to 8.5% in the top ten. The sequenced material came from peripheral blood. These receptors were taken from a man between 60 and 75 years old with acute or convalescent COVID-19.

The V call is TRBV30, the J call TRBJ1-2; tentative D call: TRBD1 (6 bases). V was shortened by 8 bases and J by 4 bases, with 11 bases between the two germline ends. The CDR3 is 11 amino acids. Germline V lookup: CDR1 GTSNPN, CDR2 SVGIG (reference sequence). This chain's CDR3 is CAHRAFYGYTF. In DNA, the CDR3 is TGTGCCCACAGGGCTTTCTATGGCTACACCTTC.

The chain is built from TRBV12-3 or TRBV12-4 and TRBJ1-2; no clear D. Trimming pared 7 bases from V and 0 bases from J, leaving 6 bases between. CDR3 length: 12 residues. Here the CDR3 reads CASTITNYGYTF. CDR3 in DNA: TGTGCCAGCACCATCACTAACTATGGCTACACCTTC.

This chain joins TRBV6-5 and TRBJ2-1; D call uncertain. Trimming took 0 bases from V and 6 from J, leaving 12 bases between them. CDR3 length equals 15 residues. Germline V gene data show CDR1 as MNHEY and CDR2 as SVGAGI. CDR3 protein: CASSYSPRSPNEQFF. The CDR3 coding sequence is TGTGCCAGCAGTTACTCTCCGCGTTCCCCCAATGAGCAGTTCTTC.

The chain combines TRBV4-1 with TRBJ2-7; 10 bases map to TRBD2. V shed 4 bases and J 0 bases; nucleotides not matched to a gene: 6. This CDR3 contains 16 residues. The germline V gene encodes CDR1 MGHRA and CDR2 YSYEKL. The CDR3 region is CASSPLAGEISYEQYF. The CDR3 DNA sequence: TGCGCCAGCAGCCCTCTAGCGGGGGAAATCTCCTACGAGCAGTACTTC.

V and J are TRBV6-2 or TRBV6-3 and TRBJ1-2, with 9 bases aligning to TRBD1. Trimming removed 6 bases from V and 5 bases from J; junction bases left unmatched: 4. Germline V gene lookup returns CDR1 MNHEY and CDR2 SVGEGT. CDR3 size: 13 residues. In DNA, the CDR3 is TGTGCCAGCAGCCTGGACAGGGGATATGGCTACACCTTC. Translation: CASSLDRGYGYTF.

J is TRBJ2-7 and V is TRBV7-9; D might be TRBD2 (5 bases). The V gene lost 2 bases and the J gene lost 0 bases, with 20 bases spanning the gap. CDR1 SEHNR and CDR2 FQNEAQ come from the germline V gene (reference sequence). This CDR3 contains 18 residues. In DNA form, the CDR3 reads TGTGCCAGCAGCTTAAGGGCCAAAGACTACCAGAGCTCCTACGAGCAGTACTTC. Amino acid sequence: CASSLRAKDYQSSYEQYF. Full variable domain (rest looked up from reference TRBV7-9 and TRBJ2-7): DTGVSQNPRHKITKRGQNVTFRCDPISEHNRLYWYRQTLGQGPEFLTYFQNEAQLEKSRLLSDRFSAERPKGSFSTLEIQRTEQGDSAMYLCASSLRAKDYQSSYEQYFGPGTRLTVT.

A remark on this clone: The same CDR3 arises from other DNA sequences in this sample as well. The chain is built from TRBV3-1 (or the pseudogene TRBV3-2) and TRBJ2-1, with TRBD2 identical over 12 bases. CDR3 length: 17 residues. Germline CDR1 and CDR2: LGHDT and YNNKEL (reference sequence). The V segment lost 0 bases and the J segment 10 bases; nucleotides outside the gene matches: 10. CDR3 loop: CASSQDWGLAGGGEQFF. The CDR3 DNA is TGTGCCAGCAGCCAAGATTGGGGCCTAGCGGGAGGGGGGGAGCAGTTCTTC.

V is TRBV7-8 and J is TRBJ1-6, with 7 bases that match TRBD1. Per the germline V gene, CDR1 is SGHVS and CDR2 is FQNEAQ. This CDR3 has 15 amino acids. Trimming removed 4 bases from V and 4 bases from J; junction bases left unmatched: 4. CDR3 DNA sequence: TGTGCCAGCAGCTCCGGACAGGCTTATAATTCACCCCTCCACTTT. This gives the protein CASSSGQAYNSPLHF.

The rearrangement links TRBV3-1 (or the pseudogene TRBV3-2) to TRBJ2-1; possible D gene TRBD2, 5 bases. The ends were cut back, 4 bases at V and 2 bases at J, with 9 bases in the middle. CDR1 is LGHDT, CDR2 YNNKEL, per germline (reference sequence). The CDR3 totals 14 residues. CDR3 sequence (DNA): TGTGCCAGCAGCCCCCCCGGGGCCTACAATGAGCAGTTCTTC. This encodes CASSPPGAYNEQFF.

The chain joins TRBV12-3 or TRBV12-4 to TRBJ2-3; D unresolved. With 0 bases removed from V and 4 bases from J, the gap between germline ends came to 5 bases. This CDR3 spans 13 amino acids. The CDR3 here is CASSLAAPDTQYF. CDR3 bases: TGTGCCAGCAGTTTAGCGGCCCCAGATACGCAGTATTTT.

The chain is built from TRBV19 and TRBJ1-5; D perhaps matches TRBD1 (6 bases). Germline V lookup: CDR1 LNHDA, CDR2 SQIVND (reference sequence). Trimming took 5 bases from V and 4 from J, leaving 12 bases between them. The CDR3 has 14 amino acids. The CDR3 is CASSESGVNQPQHF. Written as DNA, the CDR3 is TGTGCCAGTAGTGAGTCAGGGGTAAATCAGCCCCAGCATTTT.

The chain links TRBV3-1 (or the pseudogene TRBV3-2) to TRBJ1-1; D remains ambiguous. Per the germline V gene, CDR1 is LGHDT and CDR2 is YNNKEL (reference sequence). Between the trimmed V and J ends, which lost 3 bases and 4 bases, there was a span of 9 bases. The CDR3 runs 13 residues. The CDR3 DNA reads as TGTGCCAGCAGCCAGAGCTCCGCCACTGAAGCTTTCTTT. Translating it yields CASSQSSATEAFF.

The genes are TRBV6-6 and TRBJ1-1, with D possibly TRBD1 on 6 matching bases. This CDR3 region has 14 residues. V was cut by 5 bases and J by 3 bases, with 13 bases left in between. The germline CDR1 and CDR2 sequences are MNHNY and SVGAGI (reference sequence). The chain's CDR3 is CASSIQGGYTEAFF. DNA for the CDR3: TGTGCCAGCAGTATACAGGGAGGGTACACTGAAGCTTTCTTT.

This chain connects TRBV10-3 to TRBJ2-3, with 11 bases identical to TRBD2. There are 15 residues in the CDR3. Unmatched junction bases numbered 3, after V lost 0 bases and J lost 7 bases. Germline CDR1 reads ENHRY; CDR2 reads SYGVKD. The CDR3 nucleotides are TGTGCCATCAGTGAGTCACTAGCGGGAGAAAATACGCAGTATTTT. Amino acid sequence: CAISESLAGENTQYF.

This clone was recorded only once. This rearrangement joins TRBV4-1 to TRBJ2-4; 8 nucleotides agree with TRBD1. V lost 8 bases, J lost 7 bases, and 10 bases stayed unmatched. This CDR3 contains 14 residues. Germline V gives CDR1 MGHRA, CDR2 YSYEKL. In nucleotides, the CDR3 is TGCGCCAGCGGCGCCGGGACAGGTGGGAACATTCAGTACTTC. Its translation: CASGAGTGGNIQYF.

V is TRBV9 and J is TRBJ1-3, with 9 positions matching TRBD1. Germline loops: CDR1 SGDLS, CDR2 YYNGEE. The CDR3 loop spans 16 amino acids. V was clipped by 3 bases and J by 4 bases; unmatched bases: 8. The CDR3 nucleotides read TGTGCCAGCAGCGCCGGGACAGGGATCATAGGAAACACCATATATTTT. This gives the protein CASSAGTGIIGNTIYF.

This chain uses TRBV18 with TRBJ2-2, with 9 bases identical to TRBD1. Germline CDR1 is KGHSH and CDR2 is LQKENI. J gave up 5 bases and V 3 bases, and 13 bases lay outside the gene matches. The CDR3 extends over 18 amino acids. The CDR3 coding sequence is TGTGCCAGCTCACCCCCTTCCGCGGGACAGGGAGGAACCGGGGAGCTGTTTTTT. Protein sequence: CASSPPSAGQGGTGELFF.

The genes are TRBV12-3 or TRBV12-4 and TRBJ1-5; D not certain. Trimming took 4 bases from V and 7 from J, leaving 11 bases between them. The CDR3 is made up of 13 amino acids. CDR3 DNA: TGTGCCAGCAGTTCTAGCGGAGCCCAGCCCCAGCATTTT. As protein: CASSSSGAQPQHF.

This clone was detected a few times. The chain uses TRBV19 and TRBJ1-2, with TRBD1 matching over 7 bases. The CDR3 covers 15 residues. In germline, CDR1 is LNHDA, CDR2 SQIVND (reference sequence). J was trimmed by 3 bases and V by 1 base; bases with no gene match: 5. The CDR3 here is CASSIGSQGDYGYTF. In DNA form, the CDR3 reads TGTGCCAGTAGTATAGGATCCCAGGGGGACTATGGCTACACCTTC.

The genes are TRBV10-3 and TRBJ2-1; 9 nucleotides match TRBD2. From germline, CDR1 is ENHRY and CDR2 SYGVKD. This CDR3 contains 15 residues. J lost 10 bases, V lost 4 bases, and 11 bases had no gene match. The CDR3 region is CAISGGLAGVREQFF. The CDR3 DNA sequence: TGTGCCATCAGTGGAGGGTTAGCGGGAGTACGAGAGCAGTTCTTC.

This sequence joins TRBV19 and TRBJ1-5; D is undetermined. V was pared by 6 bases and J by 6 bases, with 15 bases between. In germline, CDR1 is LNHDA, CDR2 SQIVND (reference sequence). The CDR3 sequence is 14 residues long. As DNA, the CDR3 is TGTGCCAGTAGCCTCGGAGGGAGACCTCAGCCCCAGCATTTT. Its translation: CASSLGGRPQPQHF.

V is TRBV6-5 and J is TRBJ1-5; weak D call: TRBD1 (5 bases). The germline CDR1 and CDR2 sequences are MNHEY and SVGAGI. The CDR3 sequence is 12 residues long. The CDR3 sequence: CPSRGYNQPQHF. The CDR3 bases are TGTCCTAGCCGGGGGTACAATCAGCCCCAGCATTTT.

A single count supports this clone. The CDR3 protein is CASSPGQGGADTQYF. In DNA, the CDR3 is TGTGCCAGCTCACCCGGACAGGGTGGCGCAGATACGCAGTATTTT. This chain links TRBV18 with TRBJ2-3, with 8 positions matching TRBD1. V dropped 3 bases and J dropped 4; count of bases not matched to a gene: 6. The CDR3 is 15 residues long. CDR1 and CDR2 from the germline V gene are KGHSH and LQKENI.

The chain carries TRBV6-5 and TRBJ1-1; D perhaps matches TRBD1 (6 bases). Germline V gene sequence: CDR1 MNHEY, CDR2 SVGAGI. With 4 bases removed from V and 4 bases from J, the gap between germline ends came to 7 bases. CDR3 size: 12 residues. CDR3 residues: CASSSTGTEAFF. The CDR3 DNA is TGTGCCAGCAGTTCGACAGGCACTGAAGCTTTCTTT.

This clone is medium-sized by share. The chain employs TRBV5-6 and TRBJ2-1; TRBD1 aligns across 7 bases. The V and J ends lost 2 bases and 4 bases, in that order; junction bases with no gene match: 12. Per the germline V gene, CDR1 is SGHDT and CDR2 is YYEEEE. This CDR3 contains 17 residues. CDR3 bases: TGTGCCAGCAGCTTCGGGCAACAGGGGAACCCGTACAATGAGCAGTTCTTC. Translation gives CASSFGQQGNPYNEQFF.

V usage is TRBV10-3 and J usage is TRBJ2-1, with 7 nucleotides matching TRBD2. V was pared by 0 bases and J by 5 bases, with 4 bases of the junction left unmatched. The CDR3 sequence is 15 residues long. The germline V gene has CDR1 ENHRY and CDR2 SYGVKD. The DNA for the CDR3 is TGTGCCATCAGTGAGTCCACTAGCGAGCACAATGAGCAGTTCTTC. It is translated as CAISESTSEHNEQFF.

CDR3 sequence: CASSPDRSNTEAFF. CDR3 coding DNA: TGTGCCAGCAGCCCGGACAGGTCGAACACTGAAGCTTTCTTT. The chain combines TRBV7-8 with TRBJ1-1; 7 bases are a match to TRBD1. V shed 5 bases and J 1 base; nucleotides not matched to a gene: 4. CDR3 length: 14 residues. CDR1 SGHVS and CDR2 FQNEAQ come from the germline V gene.

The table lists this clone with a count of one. CDR3 nucleotide sequence: TGTGCCAGTAGTATCGGGTACAACACTGAAGCTTTCTTT. Its translation is CASSIGYNTEAFF. V usage is TRBV19 and J usage is TRBJ1-1; D is ambiguous. The CDR3 is 13 residues long. V lost 3 bases and J lost 2, with 7 bases in between. Germline lookup yields CDR1 LNHDA and CDR2 SQIVND (reference sequence).

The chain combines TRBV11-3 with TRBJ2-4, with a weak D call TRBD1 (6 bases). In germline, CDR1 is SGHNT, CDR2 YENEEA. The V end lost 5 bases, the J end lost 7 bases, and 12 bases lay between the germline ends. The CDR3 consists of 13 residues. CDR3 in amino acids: CASSVQGSNIQYF. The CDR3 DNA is TGTGCCAGCAGCGTACAGGGCTCGAACATTCAGTACTTC.

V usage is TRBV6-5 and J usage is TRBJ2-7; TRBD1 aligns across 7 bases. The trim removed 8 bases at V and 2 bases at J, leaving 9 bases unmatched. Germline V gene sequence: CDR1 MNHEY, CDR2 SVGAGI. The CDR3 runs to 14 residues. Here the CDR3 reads CASLWDSVPYEQYF. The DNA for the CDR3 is TGTGCCAGCCTCTGGGACAGCGTGCCCTACGAGCAGTACTTC.

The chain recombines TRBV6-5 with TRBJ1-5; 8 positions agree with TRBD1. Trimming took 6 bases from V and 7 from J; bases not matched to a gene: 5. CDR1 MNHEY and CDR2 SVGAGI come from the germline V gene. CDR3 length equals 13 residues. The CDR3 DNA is TGTGCCAGCAGCCAGGGGGCCGGGCAGCCCCAGCATTTT. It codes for CASSQGAGQPQHF.

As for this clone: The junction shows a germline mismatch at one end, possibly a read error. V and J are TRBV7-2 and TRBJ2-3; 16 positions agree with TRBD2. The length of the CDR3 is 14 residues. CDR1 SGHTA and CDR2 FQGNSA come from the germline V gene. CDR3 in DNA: TGTGCCAGCAGCCCCGGGACTAGCGGGGGGGCCCGTTCTTTT. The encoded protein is CASSPGTSGGARSF.